This T cell receptor beta chain was retrieved from a study of blood T cells in healthy people across ages. A sample-barcoded 5' primer and a J-beta primer mix were used in a second PCR of roughly 7 to 11 cycles. TCRdb called the 5' RACE reads again in MiXCR, with one record for every CDR3 protein. The sample lists about 1.5 million distinct CDR3 sequences, roughly 43% occurring once. A remark on this clonotype: A junction end diverges from the germline sequence, so it may reflect a read error.

The donors, aged about 6 to 90, were healthy Caucasians from Russia. There were at least 5.5 micrograms of total RNA extracted from every sample. Sequenced: blood. The TCR sequence derives from a woman aged 18-29 years in good health.

The CDR3 loop reads CAISRGQTYEQYF. DNA for the CDR3: TGTGCCATCAGCAGGGGACAGACCTACGAGCAGTACTTC. The chain has TRBV15 and TRBJ2-7; TRBD1 matches 7 bases. This CDR3 comprises 13 residues. Germline CDR1 reads LNHNV; CDR2 reads YYDKDF (reference sequence).